The clone carrying this T cell receptor beta chain was seen more than once but under ten times. This CDR3 contains 15 residues. The V gene end was trimmed by 4 bases and the J gene end by 7 bases; junction bases not matched to a gene: 10. Germline values: CDR1 KGHDR, CDR2 SFDVKD. The data were obtained in a study of blood T cell repertoires in COVID-19. Measured with immunoSEQ multiplex PCR; TCRdb has only the in-frame clones, and not every one. The profile shows around 50,000 clones, roughly 88% of them singletons. The receptor's source is a woman aged 80 or older with acute or convalescent COVID-19. The chain uses TRBV24-1 and TRBJ1-2; 8 positions agree with TRBD1. Sequences were obtained from peripheral blood. The CDR3 DNA reads as TGTGCCACCAGTGAGGACGGACAGGGAGTAGGTGGCTACACCTTC. This translates into CATSEDGQGVGGYTF.